Below, 6 T cell receptor beta chains from the same sample are listed, as sequenced in a study of blood T cell repertoires in COVID-19. The protocol was immunoSEQ multiplex PCR, while the TCRdb copy is restricted to in-frame clones and leaves out a portion. The sample yields some 80,000 clones, 80% to 90% seen once. Sequencing was carried out using peripheral blood. The receptors were gathered from a man aged 55 to 70 with COVID-19, enrolled during active disease.

This sequence joins TRBV4-2 and TRBJ2-3; 10 bases line up with TRBD2. The CDR3 has 16 residues. CDR1 and CDR2 (germline): LGHNA, YNFKEQ. Trimming removed 0 bases from V and 2 bases from J; junction bases left unmatched: 2. The CDR3 DNA sequence: TGTGCCAGCAGCCAAGATCTAGCGGGGGACACAGATACGCAGTATTTT. It encodes CASSQDLAGDTDTQYF.

The genes are TRBV30 and TRBJ2-2, with D uncertain. Germline V gene data show CDR1 as GTSNPN and CDR2 as SVGIG (reference sequence). The CDR3 has 15 residues. V lost 3 bases and J lost 7, with 18 bases in between. CDR3 residues: CAWRQRGVYNGELFF. CDR3 nucleotide sequence: TGTGCCTGGAGGCAGAGAGGAGTTTATAACGGGGAGCTGTTTTTT.

The chain combines TRBV2 with TRBJ1-1; D is perhaps TRBD1 (5 bases). The CDR3 is 15 amino acids. Germline V gives CDR1 SNHLY, CDR2 FYNNEI. With 1 base removed from V and 5 bases from J, the gap between germline ends came to 14 bases. In DNA, the CDR3 is TGTGCCAGCAGTGAAGGGGTGGGCGGGGCTACTGAAGCTTTCTTT. It yields the protein CASSEGVGGATEAFF.

V gene TRBV28 combines with J gene TRBJ2-1; D ambiguous. Per germline, CDR1 MDHEN and CDR2 SYDVKM. The CDR3 extends over 12 amino acids. Deletions cut 4 bases from V and 9 bases from J, with 10 bases between. This CDR3 is CASSSRRVEQFF. The CDR3 region has the DNA TGTGCCAGCAGTTCGAGGCGTGTTGAGCAGTTCTTC.

This clone was seen only a few times. V gene TRBV10-3 combines with J gene TRBJ1-5; D is possibly TRBD1 (5 bases). V was clipped by 4 bases and J by 1 base, with 8 bases between them. From germline, CDR1 is ENHRY and CDR2 SYGVKD. The CDR3 has 14 residues. CDR3 sequence reads: CAISGGLSNQPQHF. The DNA for the CDR3 is TGTGCCATCAGTGGGGGACTAAGCAATCAGCCCCAGCATTTT.

In its sample, this clone was seen once. The chain links TRBV11-2 to TRBJ1-2; TRBD1 aligns across 7 bases. This CDR3 contains 13 residues. V gave up 5 bases and J gave up 4 bases; unmatched junction bases: 4. Germline lookup yields CDR1 SGHAT and CDR2 FQNNGV. The CDR3 nucleotides are TGTGCCAGCAGCCCGGGACAGAGCTATGGCTACACCTTC. Its translation: CASSPGQSYGYTF. The variable domain in full, with the rest retrieved from reference TRBV11-2 and TRBJ1-2, is EAGVAQSPRYKIIEKRQSVAFWCNPISGHATLYWYQQILGQGPKLLIQFQNNGVVDDSQLPKDRFSAERLKGVDSTLKIQPAKLEDSAVYLCASSPGQSYGYTFGSGTRLTVV.